The source of this TCR beta chain is a study of glioma-infiltrating T cells after dendritic cell vaccination. Only one count was recorded for this clone. No antigen is known for it. The CDR3 runs 13 residues. Looked up from germline, CDR1 is SGHVS and CDR2 is FQNEAQ. V shed 2 bases and J shed 3 bases, with 8 bases lying between them. The study, taken as a whole, reports: Higher TCR clonality did not directly relate to longer survival.

TCRdb's table, derived via immunoSEQ multiplex PCR, lists solely in-frame clones and lacks some. The sample records approximately 22,000 clones, about four fifths being singletons. The receptor was isolated from a human donor with glioblastoma. The J gene is TRBJ2-7, the V gene TRBV7-8; D is perhaps TRBD1 (6 bases). Material: blood, obtained before dendritic cell vaccination. CDR3 in amino acids: CASSLSTGYEQYF. The CDR3 bases are TGTGCCAGCAGCTTATCGACAGGCTACGAGCAGTACTTC.